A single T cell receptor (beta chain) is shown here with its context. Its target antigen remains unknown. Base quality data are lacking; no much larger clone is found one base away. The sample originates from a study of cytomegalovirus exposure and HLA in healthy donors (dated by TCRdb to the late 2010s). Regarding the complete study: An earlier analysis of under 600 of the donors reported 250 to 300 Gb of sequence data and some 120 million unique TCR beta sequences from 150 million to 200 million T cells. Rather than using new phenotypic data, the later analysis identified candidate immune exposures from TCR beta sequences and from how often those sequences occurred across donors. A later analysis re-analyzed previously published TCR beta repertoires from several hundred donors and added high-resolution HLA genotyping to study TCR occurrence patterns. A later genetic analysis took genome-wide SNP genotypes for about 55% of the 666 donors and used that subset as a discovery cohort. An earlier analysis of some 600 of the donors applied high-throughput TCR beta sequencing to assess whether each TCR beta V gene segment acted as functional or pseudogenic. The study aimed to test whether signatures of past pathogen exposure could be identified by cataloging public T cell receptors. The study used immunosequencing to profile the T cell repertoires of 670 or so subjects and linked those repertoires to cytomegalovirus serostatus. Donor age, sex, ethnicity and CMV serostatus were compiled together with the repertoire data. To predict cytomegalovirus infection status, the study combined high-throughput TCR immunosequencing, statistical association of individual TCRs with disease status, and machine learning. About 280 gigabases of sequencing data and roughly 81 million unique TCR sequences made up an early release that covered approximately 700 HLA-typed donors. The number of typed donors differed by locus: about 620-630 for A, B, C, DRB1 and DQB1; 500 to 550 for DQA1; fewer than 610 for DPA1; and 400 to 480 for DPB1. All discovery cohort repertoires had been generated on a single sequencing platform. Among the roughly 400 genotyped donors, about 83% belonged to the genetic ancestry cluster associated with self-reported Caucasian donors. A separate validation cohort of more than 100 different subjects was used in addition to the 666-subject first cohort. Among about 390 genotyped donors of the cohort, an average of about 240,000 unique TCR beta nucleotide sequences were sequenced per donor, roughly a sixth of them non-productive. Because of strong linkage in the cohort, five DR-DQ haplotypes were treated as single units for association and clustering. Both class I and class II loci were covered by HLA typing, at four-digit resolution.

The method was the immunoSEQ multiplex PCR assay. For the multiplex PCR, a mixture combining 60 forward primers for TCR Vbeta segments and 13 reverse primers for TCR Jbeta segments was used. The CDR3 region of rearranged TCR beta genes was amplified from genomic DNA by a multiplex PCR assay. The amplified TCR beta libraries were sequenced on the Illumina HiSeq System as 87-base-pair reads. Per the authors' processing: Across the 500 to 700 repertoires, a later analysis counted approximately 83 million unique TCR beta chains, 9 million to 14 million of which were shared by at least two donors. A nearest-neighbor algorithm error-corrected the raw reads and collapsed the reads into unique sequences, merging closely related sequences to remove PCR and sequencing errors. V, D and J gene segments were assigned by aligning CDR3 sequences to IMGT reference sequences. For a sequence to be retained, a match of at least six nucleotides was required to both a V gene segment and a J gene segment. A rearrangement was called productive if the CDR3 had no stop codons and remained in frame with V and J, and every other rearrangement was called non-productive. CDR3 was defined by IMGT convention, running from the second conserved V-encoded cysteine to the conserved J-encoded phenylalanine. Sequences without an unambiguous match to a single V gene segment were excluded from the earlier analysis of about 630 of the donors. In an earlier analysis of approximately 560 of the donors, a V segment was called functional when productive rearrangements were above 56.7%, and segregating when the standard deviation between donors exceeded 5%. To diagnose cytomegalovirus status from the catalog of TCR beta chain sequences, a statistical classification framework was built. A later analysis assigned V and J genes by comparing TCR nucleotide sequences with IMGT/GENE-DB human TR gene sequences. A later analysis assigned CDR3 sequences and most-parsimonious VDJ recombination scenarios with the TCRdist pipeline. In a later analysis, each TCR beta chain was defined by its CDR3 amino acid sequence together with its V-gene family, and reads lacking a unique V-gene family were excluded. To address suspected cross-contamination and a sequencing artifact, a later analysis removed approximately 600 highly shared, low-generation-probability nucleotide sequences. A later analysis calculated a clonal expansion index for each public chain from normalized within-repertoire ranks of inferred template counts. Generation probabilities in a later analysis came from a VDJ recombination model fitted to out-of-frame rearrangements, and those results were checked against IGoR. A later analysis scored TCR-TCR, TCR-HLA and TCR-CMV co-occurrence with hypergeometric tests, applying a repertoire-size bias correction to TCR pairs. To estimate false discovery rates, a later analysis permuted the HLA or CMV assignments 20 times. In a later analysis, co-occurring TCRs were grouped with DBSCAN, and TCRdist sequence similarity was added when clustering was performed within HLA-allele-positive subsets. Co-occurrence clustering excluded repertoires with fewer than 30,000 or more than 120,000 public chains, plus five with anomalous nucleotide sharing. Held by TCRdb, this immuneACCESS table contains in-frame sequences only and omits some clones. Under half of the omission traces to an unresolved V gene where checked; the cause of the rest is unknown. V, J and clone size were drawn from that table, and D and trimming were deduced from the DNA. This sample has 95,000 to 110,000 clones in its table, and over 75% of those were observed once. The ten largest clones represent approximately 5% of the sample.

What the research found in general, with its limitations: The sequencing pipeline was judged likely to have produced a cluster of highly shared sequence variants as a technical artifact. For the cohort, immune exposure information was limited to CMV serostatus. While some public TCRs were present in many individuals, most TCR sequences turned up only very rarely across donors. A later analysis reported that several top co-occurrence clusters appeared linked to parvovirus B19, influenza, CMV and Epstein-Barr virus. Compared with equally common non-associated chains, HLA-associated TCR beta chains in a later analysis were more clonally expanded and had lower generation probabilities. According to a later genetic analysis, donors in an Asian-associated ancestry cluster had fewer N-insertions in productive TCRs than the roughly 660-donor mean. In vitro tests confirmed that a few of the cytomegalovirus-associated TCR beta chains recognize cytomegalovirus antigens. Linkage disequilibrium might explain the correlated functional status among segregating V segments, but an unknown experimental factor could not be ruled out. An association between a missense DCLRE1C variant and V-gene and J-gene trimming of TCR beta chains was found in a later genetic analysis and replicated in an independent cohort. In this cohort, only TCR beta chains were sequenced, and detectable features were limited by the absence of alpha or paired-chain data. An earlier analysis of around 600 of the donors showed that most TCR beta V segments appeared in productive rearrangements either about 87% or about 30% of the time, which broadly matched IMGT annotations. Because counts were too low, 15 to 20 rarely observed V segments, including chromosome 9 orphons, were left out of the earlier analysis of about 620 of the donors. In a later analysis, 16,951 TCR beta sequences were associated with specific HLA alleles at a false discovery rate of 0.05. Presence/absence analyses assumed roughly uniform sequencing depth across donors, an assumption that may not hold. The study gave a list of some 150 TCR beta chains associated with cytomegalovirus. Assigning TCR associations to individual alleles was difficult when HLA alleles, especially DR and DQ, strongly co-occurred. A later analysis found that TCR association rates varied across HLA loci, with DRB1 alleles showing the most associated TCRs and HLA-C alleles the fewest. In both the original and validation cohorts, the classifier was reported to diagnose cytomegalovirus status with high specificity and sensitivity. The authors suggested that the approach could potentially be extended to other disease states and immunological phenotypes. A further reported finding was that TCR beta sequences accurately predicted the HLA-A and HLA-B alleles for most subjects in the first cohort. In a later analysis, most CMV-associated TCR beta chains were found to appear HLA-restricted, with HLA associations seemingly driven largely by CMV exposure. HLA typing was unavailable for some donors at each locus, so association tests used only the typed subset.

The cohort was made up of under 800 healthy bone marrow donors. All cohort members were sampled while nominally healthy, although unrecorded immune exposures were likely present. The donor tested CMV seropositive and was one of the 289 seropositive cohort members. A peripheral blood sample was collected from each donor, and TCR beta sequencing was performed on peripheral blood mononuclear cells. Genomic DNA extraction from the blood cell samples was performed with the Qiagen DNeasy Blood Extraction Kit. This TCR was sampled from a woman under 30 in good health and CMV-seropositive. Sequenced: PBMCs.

The CDR3 in this case is CASSWTGHEQYF. The DNA reads TGTGCCAGCAGCTGGACAGGACACGAGCAGTACTTC. Recombination joined TRBV11-2 with TRBJ2-7, with 7 bases aligning to TRBD1. For CDR1 and CDR2, the germline V gene lists SGHAT and FQNNGV. Trimming accounts for 4 bases at V and 5 bases at J, while the number of junction bases matched to no gene is 2. Including the terminal cysteine and phenylalanine, the CDR3 comprises 12 residues. Left in the record is the CDR3 DNA by itself, 36 bases read in frame from the first base.